This TCR beta chain emerged from a study of OX40 agonist ivuxolimab in advanced cancers. Sequenced by immunoSEQ multiplex PCR; TCRdb stores in-frame clones only, minus some. The sample has tens of thousands of clones, roughly nine tenths seen once. Germline V gene data show CDR1 as KGHSH and CDR2 as LQKENI. V dropped 3 bases and J dropped 2; count of bases not matched to a gene: 15. The CDR3 runs to 19 residues. The sample was CD4+ or CD8+ T cells sorted from blood, taken in a trial of the OX40 agonist ivuxolimab. The genes are TRBV18 and TRBJ2-3, with TRBD1 matching over 9 bases. The sequence was obtained from an adult with an advanced solid tumor such as melanoma, head and neck, liver or kidney cancer. In DNA form, the CDR3 reads TGTGCCAGCTCACCTACCGTTAGTACACAGGGGGCTTTCACAGATACGCAGTATTTT. It is translated as CASSPTVSTQGAFTDTQYF.